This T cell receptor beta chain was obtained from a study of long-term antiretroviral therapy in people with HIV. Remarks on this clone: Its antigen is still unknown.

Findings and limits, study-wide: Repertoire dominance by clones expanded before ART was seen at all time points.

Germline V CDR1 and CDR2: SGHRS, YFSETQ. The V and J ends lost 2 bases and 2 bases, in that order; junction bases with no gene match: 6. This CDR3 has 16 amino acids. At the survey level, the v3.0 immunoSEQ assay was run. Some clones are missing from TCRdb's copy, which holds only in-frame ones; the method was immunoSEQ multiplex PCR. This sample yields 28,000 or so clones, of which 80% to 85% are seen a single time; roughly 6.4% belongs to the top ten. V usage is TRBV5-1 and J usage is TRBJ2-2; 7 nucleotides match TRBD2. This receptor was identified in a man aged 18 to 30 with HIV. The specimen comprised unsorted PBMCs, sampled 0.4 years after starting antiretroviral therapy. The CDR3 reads CASSFGSSGNTGELFF. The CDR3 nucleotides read TGCGCCAGCAGCTTTGGTTCTAGCGGTAACACCGGGGAGCTGTTTTTT. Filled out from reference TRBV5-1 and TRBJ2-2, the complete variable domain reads KAGVTQTPRYLIKTRGQQVTLSCSPISGHRSVSWYQQTPGQGLQFLFEYFSETQRNKGNFPGRFSGRQFSNSRSEMNVSTLELGDSALYLCASSFGSSGNTGELFFGEGSRLTVL.